The 27 T cell receptor beta chains listed next were all sequenced from one sample in a study of T cells in Graves' hyperthyroidism and ophthalmopathy. The TCR beta CDR3 regions underwent amplification using RNA transcripts as the source. A set of HTBI primers served as the primers for a first-round RT-PCR of the TCR CDR3. TCRdb fed the multiplex PCR reads into MiXCR, producing one record per CDR3 protein. The repertoire holds nearly 600,000 distinct CDR3 sequences, with approximately 15% as singletons. Material: blood. The receptor source for this set is a woman aged 25 to 45 with Graves' hyperthyroidism that later progressed to Graves' ophthalmopathy.

This clonotype was detected many times. J is TRBJ2-2 and V is TRBV20-1; TRBD1 agrees at 10 bases. This CDR3 spans 15 amino acids. CDR1 is DFQATT and CDR2 is SNEGSKA in the germline V gene (reference sequence). The junction had 7 bases not matched to a gene; V was cut back by 3 bases and J by 6 bases. This CDR3 reads CSARTGGEWAGELFF. The CDR3 DNA is TGCAGTGCTAGGACAGGGGGCGAATGGGCCGGGGAGCTGTTTTTT.

This clonotype appeared many times. J is TRBJ2-2 and V is TRBV30, with D possibly called TRBD1 or TRBD2 (5 bases each). Germline V gene sequence: CDR1 GTSNPN, CDR2 SVGIG (reference sequence). Trimming removed 4 bases from V and 3 bases from J, with 12 bases in between. The CDR3 is 14 amino acids. The CDR3 nucleotides are TGTGCCTGGAATAGGGGTAGCGACACCGGGGAGCTGTTTTTT. Translating gives CAWNRGSDTGELFF. Based on the CDR3 plus reference TRBV30 and TRBJ2-2, the full variable domain is SQTIHQWPATLVQPVGSPLSLECTVEGTSNPNLYWYRQAAGRGLQLLFYSVGIGQISSEVPQNLSASRPQDRQFILSSKKLLLSDSGFYLCAWNRGSDTGELFFGEGSRLTVL.

The V gene is TRBV7-9, the J gene TRBJ2-1; D call uncertain. The V gene lost 1 base and the J gene lost 5 bases, with 9 bases spanning the gap. Germline V gene lookup returns CDR1 SEHNR and CDR2 FQNEAQ (reference sequence). This CDR3 has 14 amino acids. DNA for the CDR3: TGTGCCAGCAGCTTAGGCTCTCCAGACAATGAGCAGTTCTTC. Translation: CASSLGSPDNEQFF.

This clonotype was recorded at least ten times. J is TRBJ2-7 and V is TRBV12-5; 7 positions match TRBD2. The CDR3 spans 12 residues. V gave up 5 bases and J gave up 4 bases; unmatched junction bases: 2. Per germline, CDR1 LGHNT and CDR2 FRNRAP. Here the CDR3 reads CASGPREYEQYF. Written as DNA, the CDR3 is TGTGCTAGTGGTCCGCGGGAGTACGAGCAGTACTTC.

At least ten counts were recorded for this clonotype. The rearrangement joins TRBV5-1 to TRBJ2-7, with 7 positions matching TRBD2. The germline V gene has CDR1 SGHRS and CDR2 YFSETQ. Losses at the gene ends were 0 bases for V and 0 bases for J; bases not matched to a gene: 3. The CDR3 is 15 residues long. CDR3 DNA: TGCGCCAGCAGCTTGGAGGGGAGGGCCTCCTACGAGCAGTACTTC. Protein sequence: CASSLEGRASYEQYF.

This clonotype was recorded at least ten times. V usage is TRBV28 and J usage is TRBJ2-7; 10 nucleotides line up with TRBD1. There are 17 residues in the CDR3. Germline V lookup: CDR1 MDHEN, CDR2 SYDVKM. Trimming took 6 bases from V and 6 from J; bases not matched to a gene: 17. The CDR3 loop is CASSPGGTGAGAREQYF. Written as DNA, the CDR3 is TGTGCCAGCAGCCCAGGAGGGACAGGGGCTGGGGCCCGCGAGCAGTACTTC.

In its sample, this clonotype was seen many times. The chain couples TRBV7-3 to TRBJ2-4; 7 bases are shared with TRBD2. CDR3 length: 16 residues. CDR1 and CDR2 from the germline V gene are SGHTA and FQGTGA. V was pared by 2 bases and J by 8 bases, with 12 bases of the junction left unmatched. Written as DNA, the CDR3 is TGTGCCAGCAGCTTACTCCGACTAGCTGGTAGTGACATTCAGTACTTC. It is translated as CASSLLRLAGSDIQYF.

This chain links TRBV6-2 or TRBV6-3 with TRBJ2-7; maybe TRBD2 (7 bases). V dropped 0 bases and J dropped 3 bases, with 12 bases sitting between them. CDR1 is MNHEY, CDR2 SVGEGT, per germline. CDR3 length equals 15 residues. CDR3 in amino acids: CASSYSIGGLYEQYF. For the CDR3, the DNA is TGTGCCAGCAGTTACTCGATCGGGGGGCTCTACGAGCAGTACTTC.

At least ten counts were recorded for this clonotype. The chain employs TRBV12-3 or TRBV12-4 and TRBJ1-1; D is perhaps TRBD1 (5 bases). Trimming stripped 1 base from V and 1 base from J, with 10 bases between. This CDR3 contains 15 residues. CDR3 sequence reads: CASSLEEGRNTEAFF. Here the CDR3 DNA reads TGTGCCAGCAGTTTAGAAGAGGGGCGGAACACTGAAGCTTTCTTT.

V usage is TRBV7-2 and J usage is TRBJ2-1, with 9 nucleotides matching TRBD1. Looked up from germline, CDR1 is SGHTA and CDR2 is FQGNSA. The CDR3 sequence is 17 residues long. Germline trimming cut 0 bases from V and 3 bases from J; bases unmatched to any gene: 6. This chain's CDR3 is CASSLALTGGGYNEQFF. The CDR3 DNA sequence: TGTGCCAGCAGCTTAGCCTTGACAGGGGGGGGCTACAATGAGCAGTTCTTC.

Many counts were recorded for this clonotype. The V call is TRBV28, the J call TRBJ2-3, with 9 positions matching TRBD2. Per germline, CDR1 MDHEN and CDR2 SYDVKM. V lost 2 bases and J lost 4; bases outside the gene matches: 10. The CDR3 runs 17 residues. DNA of the CDR3: TGTGCCAGCAGTTTAGACGTGGCTAGCGGGATTTCAGATACGCAGTATTTT. It translates to CASSLDVASGISDTQYF.

This clonotype was detected ten times or more. The rearrangement joins TRBV30 to TRBJ1-5; the D gene is possibly TRBD1 (5 bases). The V end was cut by 5 bases, the J end by 1 base, with 12 bases between. This CDR3 has 14 residues. Germline assignment: CDR1 GTSNPN and CDR2 SVGIG (reference sequence). The CDR3 DNA is TGTGCCTGGGGGGCCTCGGGAAGCAATCAGCCCCAGCATTTT. Its protein is CAWGASGSNQPQHF.

This clonotype was picked up one time. CDR3 sequence (DNA): TGTGCCAGCAGCCATGACAAAAACATTCAGTACTTC. It specifies CASSHDKNIQYF. The chain joins TRBV3-1 to TRBJ2-4; D is unclear. V dropped 3 bases and J dropped 3 bases, with 3 bases sitting between them. Germline assignment: CDR1 LGHDT and CDR2 YNNKEL (reference sequence). This CDR3 is 12 amino acids long.

The chain employs TRBV7-2 and TRBJ2-2; 8 nucleotides line up with TRBD2. The CDR3 spans 16 residues. Germline trimming cut 5 bases from V and 4 bases from J; bases unmatched to any gene: 9. Germline V gene sequence: CDR1 SGHTA, CDR2 FQGNSA. CDR3 coding DNA: TGTGCCAGCAGCCCCCGCTCGGGAGGGGTCACCGGGGAGCTGTTTTTT. Translating it yields CASSPRSGGVTGELFF.

This clonotype was counted many times. The chain joins TRBV11-1 to TRBJ1-3; possible D gene TRBD1, 5 bases. Germline lookup yields CDR1 SGHAT and CDR2 FQDESV (reference sequence). V was shortened by 5 bases and J by 2 bases, with 13 bases between the two germline ends. The CDR3 runs to 15 residues. CDR3 nucleotides: TGTGCCAGCAGCCTCGGTAGGACAACTGGAAACACCATATATTTT. Protein: CASSLGRTTGNTIYF.

This clonotype came up a few times. V and J are TRBV24-1 and TRBJ2-2; TRBD1 matches at 7 bases. V lost 11 bases and J lost 2; bases outside the gene matches: 7. The CDR3 is 14 residues long. In germline, CDR1 is KGHDR, CDR2 SFDVKD. In DNA, the CDR3 is TGTGCCAGCTCGGGACAGCCCAACACCGGGGAGCTGTTTTTT. Translation gives CASSGQPNTGELFF.

This clonotype has just a few counts. Just one base apart from a much larger clone, this may be a read error. The V and J genes are TRBV28 and TRBJ1-6, with D perhaps matching TRBD1 (6 bases). Germline V lookup: CDR1 MDHEN, CDR2 SYDVKM. The length of the CDR3 is 13 residues. The CDR3 nucleotides are TGTGCCAGCAGTATTACAGGGTATTCACCCCCCCACTTT. This sequence encodes CASSITGYSPPHF.

The chain carries TRBV27 and TRBJ2-1; D uncertain. The ends were cut back, 5 bases at V and 4 bases at J, with 9 bases in the middle. Germline CDR1 reads MNHEY; CDR2 reads SMNVEV (reference sequence). The CDR3 sequence is 13 residues long. CDR3 region: CASSASVYNEQFF. The CDR3 bases are TGTGCCAGCAGTGCTTCCGTGTACAATGAGCAGTTCTTC.

The table lists this clonotype with many counts. The chain has TRBV20-1 and TRBJ2-7; maybe TRBD2 (5 bases). V was shortened by 4 bases and J by 9 bases, with 31 bases between the two germline ends. The CDR3 is 17 amino acids. Per the germline V gene, CDR1 is DFQATT and CDR2 is SNEGSKA (reference sequence). The CDR3 is CSAKRPRADPELRPQYF. DNA of the CDR3: TGCAGTGCTAAGCGGCCACGGGCAGACCCCGAACTGCGGCCGCAGTACTTC.

This clonotype was recorded a few times. The rearrangement links TRBV7-9 to TRBJ1-3, with D tentatively TRBD1 (6 bases). The CDR3 loop spans 14 amino acids. V was cut by 5 bases and J by 8 bases, with 16 bases left in between. Germline CDR1 reads SEHNR; CDR2 reads FQNEAQ (reference sequence). CDR3 DNA sequence: TGTGCCAGCAGCCTAGAACAGGGATGGGACACCATATATTTT. Translating gives CASSLEQGWDTIYF. The full variable domain, with the rest looked up from reference TRBV7-9 and TRBJ1-3, is DTGVSQNPRHKITKRGQNVTFRCDPISEHNRLYWYRQTLGQGPEFLTYFQNEAQLEKSRLLSDRFSAERPKGSFSTLEIQRTEQGDSAMYLCASSLEQGWDTIYFGEGSWLTVV.

This chain links TRBV28 with TRBJ2-7; 10 nucleotides agree with TRBD2. V shed 4 bases, J shed 2 bases, and the junction held 5 bases outside the gene matches. The CDR3 loop spans 15 amino acids. Per germline, CDR1 MDHEN and CDR2 SYDVKM. The CDR3 region is CASSSIAGGPYEQYF. CDR3 sequence (DNA): TGTGCCAGCAGTTCAATAGCGGGAGGTCCCTACGAGCAGTACTTC.

This clonotype was counted many times. The CDR3: CAWRLLRLGEAFF. The CDR3 DNA reads as TGTGCCTGGAGACTCTTACGACTGGGTGAAGCTTTCTTT. This chain links TRBV30 with TRBJ1-1; D uncertain. The CDR3 has 13 amino acids. Per germline, CDR1 GTSNPN and CDR2 SVGIG (reference sequence). Trimming stripped 3 bases from V and 7 bases from J, with 15 bases between.

This clonotype came up many times. The V call is TRBV12-3 or TRBV12-4, the J call TRBJ2-1, with 11 nucleotides matching TRBD2. J gave up 4 bases and V 7 bases, and 6 bases lay outside the gene matches. The CDR3 is 15 amino acids. CDR3 coding DNA: TGTGCCAGCACTCCGACTAGCGGGATGTACAATGAGCAGTTCTTC. Translated, it gives CASTPTSGMYNEQFF.

This clonotype came up many times. The J gene is TRBJ1-1, the V gene TRBV28; D perhaps matches TRBD1 (5 bases). CDR1 is MDHEN, CDR2 SYDVKM, per germline. V lost 3 bases and J 4 bases, leaving 12 bases between the germline ends. This CDR3 has 14 residues. The CDR3 DNA reads TGTGCCAGCAGTTTGGGGGGATTATCCACTGAAGCTTTCTTT. As protein: CASSLGGLSTEAFF.

The chain recombines TRBV24-1 with TRBJ2-3; no reliable D call. The CDR3 has 15 amino acids. Between the trimmed V and J ends, which lost 3 bases and 0 bases, there was a span of 9 bases. The germline V gene encodes CDR1 KGHDR and CDR2 SFDVKD. DNA of the CDR3: TGTGCCACCAGTGATCCTCGCCCTAGCACAGATACGCAGTATTTT. Residues: CATSDPRPSTDTQYF.

This clonotype was detected ten times or more. This chain uses TRBV6-5 with TRBJ1-2, with D tentatively TRBD1 (6 bases). With 0 bases removed from V and 3 bases from J, the gap between germline ends came to 29 bases. The V gene's germline CDR1 is MNHEY and CDR2 SVGAGI. The CDR3 has 21 residues. CDR3 protein: CASSYSEVYRDTAFSYYGYTF. The CDR3, as DNA: TGTGCCAGCAGTTACTCGGAAGTCTACCGGGACACCGCATTTTCCTACTATGGCTACACCTTC.

This clonotype has a count of ten or more. This chain uses TRBV7-3 with TRBJ2-6; no firm D call. The CDR3 consists of 15 residues. Trimming took off 6 bases at V and 0 bases at J, with 9 bases between the two ends. Germline assignment: CDR1 SGHTA and CDR2 FQGTGA. CDR3 coding DNA: TGTGCCAGCAGTTACAGAAGCTCTGGGGCCAACGTCCTGACTTTC. Translated: CASSYRSSGANVLTF. Full variable domain (missing parts from reference TRBV7-3 and TRBJ2-6): GAGVSQTPSNKVTEKGKYVELRCDPISGHTALYWYRQSLGQGPEFLIYFQGTGAADDSGLPNDRFFAVRPEGSVSTLKIQRTERGDSAVYLCASSYRSSGANVLTFGAGSRLTVL.